These 24 T cell receptor beta chains originate from one sample sequenced in a study of beta chain features in type 1 diabetes. TCRB transcripts that were expressed got sequenced, as all of the isolated RNA had been reverse transcribed. The data were produced by immunoSEQ multiplex PCR, yet TCRdb's version contains in-frame clones alone and is incomplete. The repertoire holds more than 300,000 clones, under 8.5% seen once, with around 0.45% in the top ten. What was sequenced was central memory CD4+ T cells from blood. All receptors come from a woman under 30 in good health.

The chain carries TRBV28 and TRBJ1-5; D is possibly TRBD1 (5 bases). The CDR3 has 16 residues. V gave up 3 bases and J gave up 3 bases, with 15 bases separating them. CDR1 MDHEN and CDR2 SYDVKM come from the germline V gene. The CDR3 is CASSFPGGTANQPQHF. CDR3 sequence (DNA): TGTGCCAGCAGTTTTCCTGGCGGGACGGCCAATCAGCCCCAGCATTTT.

This clone has just a few counts. J is TRBJ1-2 and V is TRBV29-1; D is ambiguous. The CDR3 totals 11 residues. V lost 4 bases and J lost 2, with 5 bases in between. CDR1 is SQVTM and CDR2 is ANQGSEA in the germline V gene. The CDR3 reads CSVAGNYGYTF. In DNA form, the CDR3 reads TGCAGCGTTGCCGGAAACTATGGCTACACCTTC.

This clone was observed many times. The chain links TRBV2 to TRBJ2-6; 10 bases are shared with TRBD2. Per germline, CDR1 SNHLY and CDR2 FYNNEI. The trim removed 6 bases at V and 0 bases at J, leaving 5 bases unmatched. The CDR3 runs 17 residues. The CDR3 DNA is TGTGCCAGCAGCGGGACTAGCGCGAACTCTGGGGCCAACGTCCTGACTTTC. As protein: CASSGTSANSGANVLTF.

V is TRBV6-1 and J is TRBJ2-7; TRBD2 aligns across 14 bases. The CDR3 totals 15 residues. CDR1 MNHNS and CDR2 SASEGT come from the germline V gene. J was trimmed by 6 bases and V by 5 bases; bases with no gene match: 6. CDR3 amino acids: CASSKTSGRALEQYF. The CDR3, as DNA: TGTGCCAGCAGTAAGACTAGCGGGAGGGCCCTCGAGCAGTACTTC.

This clone was observed a handful of times. V usage is TRBV7-9 and J usage is TRBJ2-1; D unresolved. V gave up 2 bases and J gave up 0 bases, with 8 bases separating them. In germline, CDR1 is SEHNR, CDR2 FQNEAQ (reference sequence). There are 15 residues in the CDR3. CDR3 DNA sequence: TGTGCCAGCAGCTTACTACGGCTCTCCTACAATGAGCAGTTCTTC. It is translated as CASSLLRLSYNEQFF.

The CDR3 nucleotides are TGTGCCAGCAGCTTTGTCGTGAACACTGAAGCTTTCTTT. Protein sequence: CASSFVVNTEAFF. The rearrangement uses TRBV13 and TRBJ1-1; the D is unclear. This CDR3 region has 13 residues. V lost 3 bases, J lost 0 bases, and 5 bases lay in between. Germline loops: CDR1 PRHDT, CDR2 FYEKMQ (reference sequence).

This clone was seen only a few times. This chain uses TRBV7-9 with TRBJ2-1; D is possibly TRBD2 (5 bases). Germline assignment: CDR1 SEHNR and CDR2 FQNEAQ (reference sequence). V was pared by 3 bases and J by 7 bases, with 13 bases between. This CDR3 region has 14 residues. Here the CDR3 reads CASSLGIAGNEQFF. The CDR3 DNA reads TGTGCCAGCAGCTTGGGAATTGCGGGTAATGAGCAGTTCTTC.

This clone was observed at least ten times. V is TRBV5-1 and J is TRBJ1-2; unclear D gene. This CDR3 comprises 15 residues. Germline V gives CDR1 SGHRS, CDR2 YFSETQ. The V end was cut by 0 bases, the J end by 0 bases, with 9 bases between. In DNA, the CDR3 is TGCGCCAGCAGCTTGGGGGCAAGAACTAACTATGGCTACACCTTC. Protein product: CASSLGARTNYGYTF.

This clone came up a few times. The chain has TRBV29-1 and TRBJ2-1, with D tentatively TRBD1 or TRBD2 (5 bases each). The V gene's germline CDR1 is SQVTM and CDR2 ANQGSEA. The CDR3 covers 12 residues. The V end lost 6 bases, the J end lost 9 bases, and 15 bases lay between the germline ends. The CDR3 here is CSVGTGVGEQFF. The CDR3, as DNA: TGCAGCGTGGGGACCGGAGTGGGTGAGCAGTTCTTC.

The sample holds many counts of this clone. The J gene is TRBJ2-7, the V gene TRBV6-6; D is uncertain. Germline lookup yields CDR1 MNHNY and CDR2 SVGAGI (reference sequence). CDR3 length: 15 amino acids. Trimming removed 4 bases from V and 2 bases from J, with 15 bases in between. The CDR3 loop reads CASSFSATLTYEQYF. In DNA, the CDR3 is TGTGCCAGCAGTTTCTCGGCTACTTTAACCTACGAGCAGTACTTC.

The chain uses TRBV6-5 and TRBJ2-3; D perhaps matches TRBD2 (6 bases). Germline V gene sequence: CDR1 MNHEY, CDR2 SVGAGI. CDR3 size: 14 residues. V lost 6 bases and J lost 0, with 10 bases in between. The CDR3 DNA reads as TGTGCCAGCAGCGACCTAGCGAGCACAGATACGCAGTATTTT. It codes for CASSDLASTDTQYF.

As to this clone: This sample also contains other DNA sequences that code for the same CDR3. This chain joins TRBV7-9 and TRBJ2-5; no clear D gene. Trimming removed 1 base at V and 3 bases at J, with 6 bases between. The CDR3 consists of 13 residues. CDR1 and CDR2 (germline): SEHNR, FQNEAQ (reference sequence). The CDR3 nucleotides read TGTGCCAGCAGCTTAGGGGGAAAAGAGACCCAGTACTTC. This codes for CASSLGGKETQYF.

The sample holds many counts of this clone. V usage is TRBV7-3 and J usage is TRBJ2-1; TRBD2 matches 12 bases. The ends lost 2 bases at V and 9 bases at J; junction bases unmatched: 11. This CDR3 is 17 amino acids long. Germline V gives CDR1 SGHTA, CDR2 FQGTGA. The CDR3 protein is CASSLGVTSGSVGEQFF. CDR3 in DNA: TGTGCCAGCAGCTTAGGGGTGACTAGCGGGAGTGTCGGTGAGCAGTTCTTC. The full variable domain, its missing parts supplied by reference TRBV7-3 and TRBJ2-1, is GAGVSQTPSNKVTEKGKYVELRCDPISGHTALYWYRQSLGQGPEFLIYFQGTGAADDSGLPNDRFFAVRPEGSVSTLKIQRTERGDSAVYLCASSLGVTSGSVGEQFFGPGTRLTVL.

In its sample, this clone was seen a few times. This chain connects TRBV5-1 to TRBJ2-3; weak D call: TRBD2 (6 bases). V was pared by 4 bases and J by 1 base, with 13 bases between. The CDR3 contains 15 residues. Per the germline V gene, CDR1 is SGHRS and CDR2 is YFSETQ. The CDR3 DNA reads TGCGCCAGCAGCCCCAGCGGGCGCGGCACAGATACGCAGTATTTT. It codes for CASSPSGRGTDTQYF. The whole variable domain, remainder taken from reference TRBV5-1 and TRBJ2-3, is KAGVTQTPRYLIKTRGQQVTLSCSPISGHRSVSWYQQTPGQGLQFLFEYFSETQRNKGNFPGRFSGRQFSNSRSEMNVSTLELGDSALYLCASSPSGRGTDTQYFGPGTRLTVL.

This clone was counted ten times or more. The chain couples TRBV7-2 to TRBJ2-5; 7 nucleotides line up with TRBD1. V lost 6 bases, J lost 6 bases, and 7 bases stayed unmatched. There are 13 residues in the CDR3. CDR1 is SGHTA, CDR2 FQGNSA, per germline. Here the CDR3 DNA reads TGTGCCAGCAGTCCCAGGGGACAGCAGACCCAGTACTTC. Amino acids: CASSPRGQQTQYF. The complete variable domain, with remaining parts taken from reference TRBV7-2 and TRBJ2-5, reads GAGVSQSPSNKVTEKGKDVELRCDPISGHTALYWYRQSLGQGLEFLIYFQGNSAPDKSGLPSDRFSAERTGGSVSTLTIQRTQQEDSAVYLCASSPRGQQTQYFGPGTRLLVL.

The sample holds many counts of this clone. The V and J genes are TRBV7-3 and TRBJ2-1; TRBD2 matches at 7 bases. Germline trimming cut 5 bases from V and 10 bases from J; bases unmatched to any gene: 8. The germline CDR1 and CDR2 sequences are SGHTA and FQGTGA. The CDR3 contains 13 residues. In DNA form, the CDR3 reads TGTGCCAGCAGCCTAATAGCTAGCGGAGAGCAGTTCTTC. It specifies CASSLIASGEQFF.

This clone was recorded a few times. The V and J genes are TRBV11-2 and TRBJ2-5; 9 bases map to TRBD1. Germline CDR1 reads SGHAT; CDR2 reads FQNNGV. There are 14 residues in the CDR3. After removal of 4 bases from V and 3 bases from J, the junction contained 3 bases not matched to a gene. The CDR3 bases are TGTGCCAGCAGCTGGGGGACAGGGAAAGAGACCCAGTACTTC. It encodes CASSWGTGKETQYF.

The rearrangement joins TRBV10-1 to TRBJ1-2; D is uncertain. The CDR3 is 13 amino acids. Germline V gene sequence: CDR1 WNHNN, CDR2 SYGVQD (reference sequence). The germline V and J ends were trimmed by 0 bases and 8 bases, with 10 bases remaining between them. CDR3 nucleotides: TGCGCCAGCAGTGAGTCGCCCGTTCGGGGCTACACCTTC. The encoded protein is CASSESPVRGYTF.

This clone was counted a single time. This could be a read error, since a much larger clone is one nucleotide away. V usage is TRBV29-1 and J usage is TRBJ1-2, with a possible D match to TRBD1 (6 bases). CDR1 is SQVTM and CDR2 is ANQGSEA in the germline V gene. The length of the CDR3 is 13 residues. Trimming left V 4 bases short and J 7 bases short, with 16 bases between. CDR3 in amino acids: CSVGPRGGAGYTF. The CDR3, as DNA: TGCAGCGTTGGCCCCAGGGGTGGTGCTGGCTACACCTTC.

This sequence joins TRBV10-2 and TRBJ1-3; D is unresolved. The ends were cut back, 3 bases at V and 0 bases at J, with 9 bases in the middle. CDR3 length: 15 amino acids. CDR1 is WSHSY and CDR2 is SAAADI in the germline V gene. The CDR3 reads CASSEKRVSGNTIYF. In DNA form, the CDR3 reads TGCGCCAGCAGTGAAAAGAGGGTCTCTGGAAACACCATATATTTT.

V gene TRBV7-2 combines with J gene TRBJ2-1, with D possibly being TRBD1 or TRBD2 (5 bases each). This CDR3 region has 14 residues. Germline V CDR1 and CDR2: SGHTA, FQGNSA. V dropped 8 bases and J dropped 2 bases, with 13 bases sitting between them. CDR3 in DNA: TGTGCCAGCCTGGTCGGGGCCCCCTACAATGAGCAGTTCTTC. Translating it yields CASLVGAPYNEQFF.

The V call is TRBV7-3, the J call TRBJ2-2; D uncertain. Between the trimmed V and J ends, which lost 5 bases and 5 bases, there was a span of 12 bases. The length of the CDR3 is 14 residues. Germline CDR1 and CDR2: SGHTA and FQGTGA. CDR3 nucleotide sequence: TGTGCCAGCAGCCCCAACCCGTATACCGGGGAGCTGTTTTTT. Protein sequence: CASSPNPYTGELFF.

The chain employs TRBV28 and TRBJ1-4; D is uncertain. Germline V lookup: CDR1 MDHEN, CDR2 SYDVKM. The CDR3 sequence is 12 residues long. V was clipped by 6 bases and J by 4 bases, with 6 bases between them. The CDR3 reads CASSALNEKLFF. The CDR3 region has the DNA TGTGCCAGCAGCGCCCTTAATGAAAAACTGTTTTTT.

About this clone: The same CDR3 is also encoded by other DNA sequences in this sample. The chain links TRBV9 to TRBJ2-2; D is unresolved. The V end was cut by 0 bases, the J end by 5 bases, with 2 bases between. Germline loops: CDR1 SGDLS, CDR2 YYNGEE. The CDR3 contains 12 residues. In DNA, the CDR3 is TGTGCCAGCAGCGTAGGTACCGGGGAGCTGTTTTTT. Its translation is CASSVGTGELFF.